This T cell receptor beta chain was captured in a study of spatial heterogeneity in lung cancer. The time point denotes: sample taken at primary tumor resection. This CDR3 is 14 amino acids long. V lost 5 bases, J lost 1 base, and 9 bases lay in between. One entry per CDR3 protein, called by TCRdb with MiXCR from the 5' RACE reads. The sample gives about 92,000 distinct CDR3 sequences, more than 10% of which show up once; about 38% is in the top ten. The chain combines TRBV12-3 or TRBV12-4 with TRBJ2-1; TRBD1 or TRBD2 may be the D gene (5 bases each). The sample in question was PBMCs, obtained at surgery. This clonotype originated in a male donor with early-stage non-small cell lung cancer. CDR3 region: CASSGGFSYNEQFF. The CDR3 DNA follows: TGTGCCAGCAGTGGGGGTTTTTCCTACAATGAGCAGTTCTTC.